What follows is one TCR beta chain and its context. The source of the sample is a study of blood T cell repertoires in COVID-19. Produced via immunoSEQ multiplex PCR; TCRdb's table is partial and in-frame only. The data contain roughly 140,000 clones, about 80% of them singletons. This CDR3 is 15 amino acids long. The V gene's germline CDR1 is MNHEY and CDR2 SVGAGI. The trim removed 6 bases at V and 2 bases at J, leaving 8 bases unmatched. Sequenced sample: peripheral blood. The chain joins TRBV6-5 to TRBJ2-7; TRBD1 aligns across 9 bases. The origin of this receptor is a man aged 70-80 years with acute or convalescent COVID-19. CDR3: CASSRDRGGTYEQYF. Written as DNA, the CDR3 is TGTGCCAGCAGCCGTGACAGGGGGGGAACCTACGAGCAGTACTTC.